This passage covers 7 T cell receptor beta chains from one sample sequenced in a study of PD-L1 blockade in urothelial cancer. Libraries were prepared by immunoSEQ multiplex PCR; TCRdb keeps only in-frame clonotypes and omits some of them. The sample contains roughly 43,000 clones, around 84% of which appear only once. Time point here: pretreatment peripheral blood. The specimen was PBMCs, collected around atezolizumab (anti-PD-L1) treatment. All receptors derive from a man in his sixties with urothelial cancer.

The chain employs TRBV7-6 and TRBJ2-1, with TRBD2 matching 12 bases. The V and J ends lost 6 bases and 7 bases, in that order; junction bases with no gene match: 7. The CDR3 consists of 15 residues. The V gene's germline CDR1 is SGHVS and CDR2 FNYEAQ. CDR3 amino acids: CASRSAGTSGNEQFF. CDR3 DNA sequence: TGTGCCAGCAGGTCTGCCGGGACTAGCGGGAATGAGCAGTTCTTC.

This chain joins TRBV6-1 and TRBJ1-5; 7 nucleotides agree with TRBD1. With 0 bases clipped from V and 0 bases from J, the junction kept 8 bases outside the gene matches. The germline CDR1 and CDR2 sequences are MNHNS and SASEGT. The CDR3 contains 18 residues. The CDR3 DNA sequence: TGTGCCAGCAGTGAAGCCGAGACAGGGTCATATAGCAATCAGCCCCAGCATTTT. It is translated as CASSEAETGSYSNQPQHF.

This clone was seen just once. This rearrangement joins TRBV10-3 to TRBJ2-7; perhaps TRBD1 as D (6 bases). The CDR3 is 12 residues long. CDR1 and CDR2 (germline): ENHRY, SYGVKD. Trimming cost V 9 bases and J 5 bases, with 14 bases left between them. In DNA, the CDR3 is TGTGCCATAAGGGTGGGGGCCCACGAGCAGTACTTC. Encoded protein: CAIRVGAHEQYF.

The chain recombines TRBV5-5 with TRBJ1-1; TRBD1 is a possible D gene (6 bases). Germline V gene data show CDR1 as SGHKS and CDR2 as YYEKEE (reference sequence). The CDR3 totals 15 residues. V lost 0 bases and J 7 bases, leaving 16 bases between the germline ends. The CDR3 coding sequence is TGTGCCAGCAGCTTGGGAACGGGGGGCTTGGGTGAAGCTTTCTTT. The encoded protein is CASSLGTGGLGEAFF. Supplemented by reference TRBV5-5 and TRBJ1-1, the full variable domain reads DAGVTQSPTHLIKTRGQQVTLRCSPISGHKSVSWYQQVLGQGPQFIFQYYEKEERGRGNFPDRFSARQFPNYSSELNVNALLLGDSALYLCASSLGTGGLGEAFFGQGTRLTVV.

The J gene is TRBJ2-5, the V gene TRBV7-6; weak D call: TRBD1 (5 bases). Trimming took off 5 bases at V and 1 base at J, with 8 bases between the two ends. Germline lookup yields CDR1 SGHVS and CDR2 FNYEAQ. There are 13 residues in the CDR3. The CDR3 is CASSTDTQETQYF. As DNA, the CDR3 is TGTGCCAGCAGCACGGACACCCAAGAGACCCAGTACTTC.

V is TRBV5-1 and J is TRBJ2-3; TRBD1 is a possible D gene (5 bases). The germline gives CDR1 SGHRS, CDR2 YFSETQ. V lost 0 bases and J lost 0, with 14 bases in between. This CDR3 spans 17 amino acids. The CDR3 bases are TGCGCCAGCAGCTTGGATGGGGCGACGTTAAGCACAGATACGCAGTATTTT. Protein sequence: CASSLDGATLSTDTQYF.

This clone has only one observation. The chain is built from TRBV2 and TRBJ2-7; 9 bases are a match to TRBD1. The CDR3 has 12 amino acids. The V gene end was trimmed by 6 bases and the J gene end by 5 bases; junction bases not matched to a gene: 2. From germline, CDR1 is SNHLY and CDR2 FYNNEI. The CDR3 coding sequence is TGTGCCAGCAGGACAGGGGGTAACGAGCAGTACTTC. Protein sequence: CASRTGGNEQYF.